This TCR beta chain was captured by sequencing in a study of cytomegalovirus exposure and HLA in healthy donors. Study-level findings and limits: Indistinguishability led to the exclusion of some V segments, TRBV6-2 and TRBV6-3 included. No immune exposure information besides CMV serostatus was available. Reportedly, cytomegalovirus status was diagnosed with high sensitivity and specificity. For most TCR sequences rarity was the rule, although some public TCRs occurred in many donors.

On this clone: Its antigen is not identified.

The CDR3 sequence is 17 residues long. V was trimmed by 0 bases and J by 6 bases, leaving 15 bases between them. The germline gives CDR1 LGHNA, CDR2 YNFKEQ. 13 Jbeta primers and 60 Vbeta primers were used for the PCR. Assay: immunoSEQ multiplex PCR; the TCRdb copy retains only in-frame clones and omits some. The sample holds around 100,000 clones, roughly 80% seen once. The V and J genes are TRBV4-2 and TRBJ1-6; the D is unclear. The material sequenced was PBMCs. This clonotype was sampled from a male donor in good health and CMV-seropositive. CDR3 in amino acids: CASSQDPAQTSNSPLHF. CDR3 nucleotide sequence: TGTGCCAGCAGCCAAGATCCCGCACAGACCTCTAATTCACCCCTCCACTTT.